These T cell receptor beta chains were read from a single sample in a study of cytomegalovirus exposure and HLA in healthy donors. This table comes from immunoSEQ multiplex PCR, and its TCRdb copy is limited to in-frame clones, with some not included. Among approximately 160,000 clones listed, roughly nine tenths were seen once. Sample: PBMCs. The origin of the receptors is a woman under 30 in good health and CMV-seropositive. CDR3s include the opening cysteine and the closing phenylalanine or tryptophan. D genes are given only for firm matches. Not all rows give a size; the values are once, few, many and, for expanded clones, a class.

CDR3	DNA	size	length	D	J	V
CASSLAGGITDTQYF	TGTGCCAGCAGCTTAGCGGGGGGTATCACAGATACGCAGTATTTT	.	15	.	TRBJ2-3	TRBV7-2
CASSGGGYYGYTF	TGTGCCAGCAGTGGAGGAGGCTACTATGGCTACACCTTC	.	13	.	TRBJ1-2	TRBV2
CASTPTGANYYEQYF	TGTGCCAGCACCCCGACAGGCGCCAACTACTACGAGCAGTACTTC	.	15	.	TRBJ2-7	TRBV6-6
CASSPGLAEAYNEQFF	TGTGCCAGCAGCCCAGGACTAGCGGAGGCCTACAATGAGCAGTTCTTC	.	16	TRBD2	TRBJ2-1	TRBV5-4
CASSADSSYEQYF	TGTGCCAGCAGCGCTGACAGTTCCTACGAGCAGTACTTC	.	13	.	TRBJ2-7	TRBV9
CASSLASQQGLPVETQYF	TGTGCCAGCAGCCTAGCCTCCCAACAGGGCTTGCCTGTAGAGACCCAGTACTTC	.	18	.	TRBJ2-5	TRBV7-6
CASSRRVAGLNTEAFF	TGTGCCAGCAGCAGACGGGTGGCAGGGTTGAACACTGAAGCTTTCTTT	.	16	.	TRBJ1-1	TRBV11-2
CASSPPTSAVRGTQYF	TGTGCCAGCTCACCCCCGACTAGCGCGGTGCGTGGGACCCAGTACTTC	.	16	TRBD2	TRBJ2-5	TRBV18
CASSMGGGNTIYF	TGTGCCAGCAGTATGGGGGGGGGAAACACCATATATTTT	.	13	.	TRBJ1-3	TRBV2
CASSPRQGETEAFF	TGTGCCAGCTCACCTCGTCAGGGGGAGACTGAAGCTTTCTTT	once	14	TRBD1	TRBJ1-1	TRBV18
CASSLGTGGFGTLHF	TGTGCCAGCAGCTTGGGGACAGGGGGCTTCGGAACCCTCCACTTT	.	15	TRBD1	TRBJ1-6	TRBV11-2
CASEQELGAETQYF	TGTGCCAGCGAACAAGAACTGGGAGCCGAGACCCAGTACTTC	.	14	.	TRBJ2-5	TRBV6-6
CASRGRDSSYNEQFF	TGTGCCAGCAGGGGTCGGGACAGCTCCTACAATGAGCAGTTCTTC	.	15	TRBD1	TRBJ2-1	TRBV25-1
CASRIGDRGSYEQYF	TGTGCCAGCAGAATCGGTGACAGGGGGTCCTACGAGCAGTACTTC	once	15	TRBD1	TRBJ2-7	TRBV6-1
CSVGQAMNTEAFF	TGCAGCGTTGGACAGGCTATGAACACTGAAGCTTTCTTT	.	13	.	TRBJ1-1	TRBV29-1
CASTGTGVEQYF	TGCGCCAGCACTGGGACAGGGGTCGAGCAGTACTTC	.	12	TRBD1	TRBJ2-7	TRBV10-2
CASSLGLASGTGELFF	TGCGCCAGCAGCTTGGGGCTAGCCTCGGGAACCGGGGAGCTGTTTTTT	.	16	.	TRBJ2-2	TRBV5-1
CASSLGTSSSDTQYF	TGCGCCAGCAGCTTGGGGACTTCGAGCTCAGATACGCAGTATTTT	.	15	.	TRBJ2-3	TRBV5-1